Listed below are T cell receptor beta chains from one sample, sequenced in a study of T cells after somatic rescue of genetic block. Measured with immunoSEQ multiplex PCR; TCRdb has only the in-frame clones, and not every one. The sample has about 70,000 clones, roughly nine tenths seen once. The specimen sequenced was peripheral blood mononuclear cells (PBMCs). The receptors derive from a man aged 40-50 years. Both conserved end residues are part of each CDR3. D genes are given only for firm matches.

d_gene: TRBD2; v_gene: TRBV9; j_gene: TRBJ2-1; CDR3nt: TGTGCCAGCAGCGCAACTAGCGGGGGGGCCGGTGAGCAGTTCTTC; CDR3aa: CASSATSGGAGEQFF
d_gene: TRBD1; v_gene: TRBV11-2; j_gene: TRBJ1-1; CDR3nt: TGTGCCAGCAGCTTAGCCAGGGGGCGAACTGAAGCTTTCTTT; CDR3aa: CASSLARGRTEAFF
d_gene: TRBD2; v_gene: TRBV7-2; j_gene: TRBJ2-7; CDR3nt: TGTGCCAGCAGCGCCCTTTTCGGGACTAGCGGGAAGTACGAGCAGTACTTC; CDR3aa: CASSALFGTSGKYEQYF
d_gene: NA; v_gene: TRBV19; j_gene: TRBJ1-5; CDR3nt: TGTGCCAGTAGTATACCAGACGAGGCCTATAGCAATCAGCCCCAGCATTTT; CDR3aa: CASSIPDEAYSNQPQHF
d_gene: NA; v_gene: TRBV4-1; j_gene: TRBJ2-7; CDR3nt: TGCGCCAGCAGCCAAGAGAAGCGCTACGAGCAGTACTTC; CDR3aa: CASSQEKRYEQYF
d_gene: NA; v_gene: TRBV28; j_gene: TRBJ2-3; CDR3nt: TGTGCCAGCAGGCGGCTTGTAACAGATACGCAGTATTTT; CDR3aa: CASRRLVTDTQYF
d_gene: NA; v_gene: TRBV7-9; j_gene: TRBJ2-7; CDR3nt: TGTGCCAGCAGCCCCTGGGAGGGGGCAAACTACGAGCAGTACTTC; CDR3aa: CASSPWEGANYEQYF
d_gene: NA; v_gene: TRBV6-5; j_gene: TRBJ1-6; CDR3nt: TGTGCCAGCAGTGAATCGGGAAGGGGCCTCCACTTT; CDR3aa: CASSESGRGLHF
d_gene: NA; v_gene: TRBV6-5; j_gene: TRBJ1-1; CDR3nt: TGTGCCAGCAGTTGGGTGTTTAACACTGAAGCTTTCTTT; CDR3aa: CASSWVFNTEAFF
d_gene: NA; v_gene: TRBV19; j_gene: TRBJ1-6; CDR3nt: TGTGCCAGTAGTATATCGGGGCCAGCCAATTCACCCCTCCACTTT; CDR3aa: CASSISGPANSPLHF
d_gene: TRBD1; v_gene: TRBV5-4; j_gene: TRBJ1-6; CDR3nt: TGTGCCAGCAGCACGGGACAGCTAGCCGTCCCCCTCCACTTT; CDR3aa: CASSTGQLAVPLHF